What follows are 5 T cell receptor beta chains derived from one specimen sequenced in a study of blood T cell repertoires in COVID-19. Repertoires were generated with immunoSEQ multiplex PCR, while TCRdb's copy carries only in-frame clones and drops some. The data hold around 140,000 clones, with 85% to 90% observed a single time. Input material: PBMCs or T cells enriched from blood (not recorded which). The source of these receptors is a man in his sixties who had recovered from COVID-19.

This chain connects TRBV18 to TRBJ2-2, with 9 bases that match TRBD1. The CDR3 is 16 residues long. V was clipped by 3 bases and J by 6 bases; unmatched bases: 8. Germline V lookup: CDR1 KGHSH, CDR2 LQKENI. The DNA for the CDR3 is TGTGCCAGCTCACCGCCGGGACAGGGTGAGGCCGGGGAGCTGTTTTTT. Its translation is CASSPPGQGEAGELFF.

This sequence joins TRBV10-3 and TRBJ2-2; TRBD1 matches 9 bases. Germline CDR1 and CDR2: ENHRY and SYGVKD. Trimming took 6 bases from V and 4 from J; bases not matched to a gene: 3. This CDR3 region has 14 residues. CDR3 region: CAIRGQGSTGELFF. Here the CDR3 DNA reads TGTGCCATCAGGGGACAGGGTTCCACCGGGGAGCTGTTTTTT.

V usage is TRBV27 and J usage is TRBJ1-4, with D perhaps matching TRBD1 (5 bases). This CDR3 contains 16 residues. Germline V gene data show CDR1 as MNHEY and CDR2 as SMNVEV (reference sequence). The ends were cut back, 8 bases at V and 0 bases at J, with 16 bases in the middle. CDR3: CASGSRRQSTNEKLFF. The CDR3 DNA sequence: TGTGCCAGCGGATCACGTAGACAGTCAACTAATGAAAAACTGTTTTTT. Supplemented by reference TRBV27 and TRBJ1-4, the full variable domain reads EAQVTQNPRYLITVTGKKLTVTCSQNMNHEYMSWYRQDPGLGLRQIYYSMNVEVTDKGDVPEGYKVSRKEKRNFPLILESPSPNQTSLYFCASGSRRQSTNEKLFFGSGTQLSVL.

The chain recombines TRBV6-5 with TRBJ1-4; D is possibly TRBD1 (5 bases). From germline, CDR1 is MNHEY and CDR2 SVGAGI. This CDR3 is 16 amino acids long. V lost 4 bases to trimming and J lost 7 bases, with 19 bases between them. The CDR3 loop reads CASSSPLGGDIEKLFF. The CDR3 DNA reads as TGTGCCAGCAGTTCCCCCCTGGGGGGGGATATTGAAAAACTGTTTTTT.

This chain connects TRBV7-9 to TRBJ2-4; tentatively, D is TRBD1 (6 bases). The V end lost 5 bases, the J end lost 6 bases, and 17 bases lay between the germline ends. Germline CDR1 reads SEHNR; CDR2 reads FQNEAQ (reference sequence). The length of the CDR3 is 15 residues. For the CDR3, the DNA is TGTGCCAGCAGCCCCCGGCCAGGGGACGGAAACATTCAGTACTTC. Translated: CASSPRPGDGNIQYF.